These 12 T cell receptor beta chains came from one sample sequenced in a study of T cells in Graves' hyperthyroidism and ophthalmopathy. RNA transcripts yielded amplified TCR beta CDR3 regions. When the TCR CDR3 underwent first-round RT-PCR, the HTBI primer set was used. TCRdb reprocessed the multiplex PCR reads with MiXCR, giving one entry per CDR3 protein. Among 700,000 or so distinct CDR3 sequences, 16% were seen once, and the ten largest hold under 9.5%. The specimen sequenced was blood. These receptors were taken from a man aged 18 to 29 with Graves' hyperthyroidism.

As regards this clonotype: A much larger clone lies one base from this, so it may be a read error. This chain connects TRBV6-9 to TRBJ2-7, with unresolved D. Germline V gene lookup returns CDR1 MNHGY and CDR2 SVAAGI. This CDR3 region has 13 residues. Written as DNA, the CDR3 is TGTGCCAGCAGTTTCCCTGGTATGGGCGAGCAGCACTTC. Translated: CASSFPGMGEQHF.

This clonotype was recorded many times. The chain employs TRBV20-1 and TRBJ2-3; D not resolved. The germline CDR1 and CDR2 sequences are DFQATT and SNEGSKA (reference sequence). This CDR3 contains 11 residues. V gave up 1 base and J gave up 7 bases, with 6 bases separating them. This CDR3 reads CSARVGYTQYF. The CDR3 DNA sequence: TGCAGTGCTAGAGTTGGGTATACGCAGTATTTT.

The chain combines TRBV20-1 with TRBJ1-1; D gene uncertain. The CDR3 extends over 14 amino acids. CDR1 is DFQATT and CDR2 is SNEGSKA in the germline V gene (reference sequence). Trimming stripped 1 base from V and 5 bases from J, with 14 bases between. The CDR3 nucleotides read TGCAGTGCTAGAGTGGTCTCGGAGTGGACTGAAGCTTTCTTT. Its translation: CSARVVSEWTEAFF.

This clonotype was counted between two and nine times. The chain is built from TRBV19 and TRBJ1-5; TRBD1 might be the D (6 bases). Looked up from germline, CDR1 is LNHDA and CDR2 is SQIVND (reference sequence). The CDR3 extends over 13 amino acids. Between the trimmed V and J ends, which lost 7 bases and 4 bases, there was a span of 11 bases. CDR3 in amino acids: CASKRTGNQPQHF. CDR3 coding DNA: TGTGCCAGTAAAAGAACAGGGAATCAGCCCCAGCATTTT. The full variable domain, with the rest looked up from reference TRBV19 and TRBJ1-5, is DGGITQSPKYLFRKEGQNVTLSCEQNLNHDAMYWYRQDPGQGLRLIYYSQIVNDFQKGDIAEGYSVSREKKESFPLTVTSAQKNPTAFYLCASKRTGNQPQHFGDGTRLSIL.

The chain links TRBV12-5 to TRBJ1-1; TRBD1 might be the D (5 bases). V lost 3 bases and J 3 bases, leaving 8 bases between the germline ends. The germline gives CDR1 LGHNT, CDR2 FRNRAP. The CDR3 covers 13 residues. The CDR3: CASGFAGDTEAFF. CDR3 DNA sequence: TGTGCTAGTGGTTTTGCGGGGGACACTGAAGCTTTCTTT.

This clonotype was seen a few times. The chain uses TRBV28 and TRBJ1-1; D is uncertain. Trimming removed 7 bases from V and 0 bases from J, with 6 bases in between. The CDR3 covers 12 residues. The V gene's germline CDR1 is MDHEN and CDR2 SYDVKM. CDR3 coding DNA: TGTGCCAGCACCAACCTGAACACTGAAGCTTTCTTT. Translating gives CASTNLNTEAFF.

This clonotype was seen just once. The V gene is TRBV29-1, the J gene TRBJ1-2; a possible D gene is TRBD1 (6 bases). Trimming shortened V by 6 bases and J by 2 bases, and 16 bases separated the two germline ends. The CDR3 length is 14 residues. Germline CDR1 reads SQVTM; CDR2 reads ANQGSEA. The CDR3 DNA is TGCAGCGTGAGGGGGGGCAGGGTGAACTATGGCTACACCTTC. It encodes CSVRGGRVNYGYTF. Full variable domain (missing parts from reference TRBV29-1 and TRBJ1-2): SAVISQKPSRDICQRGTSLTIQCQVDSQVTMMFWYRQQPGQSLTLIATANQGSEATYESGFVIDKFPISRPNLTFSTLTVSNMSPEDSSIYLCSVRGGRVNYGYTFGSGTRLTVV.

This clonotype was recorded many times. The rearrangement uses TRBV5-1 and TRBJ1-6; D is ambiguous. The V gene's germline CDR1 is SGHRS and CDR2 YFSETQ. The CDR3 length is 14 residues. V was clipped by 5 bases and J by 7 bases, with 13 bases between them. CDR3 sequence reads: CASSTDPPNSPLHF. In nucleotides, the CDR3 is TGCGCCAGCAGTACGGACCCTCCCAATTCACCCCTCCACTTT.

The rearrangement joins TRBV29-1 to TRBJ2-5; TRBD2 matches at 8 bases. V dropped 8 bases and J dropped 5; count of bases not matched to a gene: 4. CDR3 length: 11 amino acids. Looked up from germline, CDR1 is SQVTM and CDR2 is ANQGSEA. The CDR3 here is CSFREGETQYF. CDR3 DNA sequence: TGCAGCTTCCGGGAGGGGGAGACCCAGTACTTC.

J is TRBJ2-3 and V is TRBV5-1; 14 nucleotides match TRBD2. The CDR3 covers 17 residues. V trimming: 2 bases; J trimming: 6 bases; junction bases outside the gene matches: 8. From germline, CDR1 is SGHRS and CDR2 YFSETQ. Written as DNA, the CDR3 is TGCGCCAGCAGCTTCGCCGGGACTAGCGGGAGAGTGGATACGCAGTATTTT. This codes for CASSFAGTSGRVDTQYF.

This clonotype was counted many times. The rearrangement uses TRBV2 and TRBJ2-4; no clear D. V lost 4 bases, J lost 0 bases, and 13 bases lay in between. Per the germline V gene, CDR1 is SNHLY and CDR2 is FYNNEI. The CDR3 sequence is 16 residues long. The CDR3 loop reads CASSGDQRLAKNIQYF. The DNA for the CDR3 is TGTGCCAGCAGTGGTGATCAGAGACTAGCCAAAAACATTCAGTACTTC.

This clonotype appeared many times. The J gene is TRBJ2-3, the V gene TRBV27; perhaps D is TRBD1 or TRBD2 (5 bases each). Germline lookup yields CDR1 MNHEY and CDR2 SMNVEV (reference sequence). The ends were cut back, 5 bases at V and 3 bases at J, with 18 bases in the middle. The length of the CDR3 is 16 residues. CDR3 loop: CASSRLGVDGTDTQYF. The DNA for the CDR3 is TGTGCCAGCAGTAGATTGGGGGTGGACGGAACAGATACGCAGTATTTT.